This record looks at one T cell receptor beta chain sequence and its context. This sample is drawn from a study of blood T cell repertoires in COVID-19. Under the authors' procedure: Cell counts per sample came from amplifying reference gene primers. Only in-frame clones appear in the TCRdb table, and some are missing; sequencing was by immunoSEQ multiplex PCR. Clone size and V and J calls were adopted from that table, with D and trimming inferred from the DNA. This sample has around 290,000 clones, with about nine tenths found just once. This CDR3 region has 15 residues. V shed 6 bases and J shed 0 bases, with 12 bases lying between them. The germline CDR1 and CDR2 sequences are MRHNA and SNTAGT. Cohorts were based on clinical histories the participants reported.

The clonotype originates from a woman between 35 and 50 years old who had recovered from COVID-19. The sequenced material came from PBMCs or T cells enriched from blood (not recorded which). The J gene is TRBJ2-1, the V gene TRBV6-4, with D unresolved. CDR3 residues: CASSPTSTSYNEQFF. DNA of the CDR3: TGTGCCAGCAGCCCTACTTCTACCTCCTACAATGAGCAGTTCTTC.